A selection of T cell receptor beta chains follows, all from one sample in a study of OX40 agonist ivuxolimab in advanced cancers. This table comes from immunoSEQ multiplex PCR, and its TCRdb copy is limited to in-frame clones, with some not included. The repertoire holds more than 60,000 clones, with about 93% as singletons. The material sequenced was CD4+ or CD8+ T cells sorted from blood, taken in a trial of the OX40 agonist ivuxolimab. The receptors were sampled from an adult with an advanced solid tumor such as melanoma, head and neck, liver or kidney cancer. Each CDR3 is given without its conserved first and last residue. Each record gives: V gene, CDR3 length, CDR3 protein.

TRBV9,13,ASSLKSGVGETQY
TRBV11-2,12,ASYSGPGRNGQY
TRBV4-3,9,ASSQNHEQY
TRBV28,12,ASSSRTGDYEQY
TRBV7-2,13,ASSLGSSSTDTQY
TRBV9,13,ASSATGESSREQY
TRBV10-3,10,AISESGSEQF
TRBV7-8,14,ASSLWLGARNSPLH
TRBV27,13,ATTITGVNTGELF
TRBV5-5,11,ASSSPGDYGYT
TRBV6-6,11,ASSYSSRGEQF
TRBV6-6,10,ASSPEGNEQF
TRBV27,15,ASSPLGVQGVDTEAF
TRBV14,18,ASSQDFGVDQVASTDTQY
TRBV7-9,11,ASSPEGRWPLH
TRBV28,13,ASTPRGFPGNTIY
TRBV6-6,14,ASSYSIADRVDGYT
TRBV7-4,17,ASSSHPGAPQYSNQPQH
TRBV9,12,ASSGGLQNTEAF
TRBV29-1,13,SVEQTQGAPQEAF
TRBV27,11,ASSLGADYGYT
TRBV5-1,14,ASSLRGPPESYEQY
TRBV25-1,14,ASRDGDMGMAGELF
TRBV6-5,13,ASNDASGNTGELF
TRBV2,16,ATGTDPGTSGRSHEQY
TRBV27,13,ASSDRGDGNTEAF
TRBV5-4,13,ASSEFGTGNTEAF
TRBV6-6,11,ASSHGRTYEQY
TRBV10-1,13,ASPPGKDGWETQY
TRBV10-3,12,AISLDSSGNTIY
TRBV7-8,12,ASSLETTGYGYT
TRBV5-8,12,ASSLRQGGTEAF